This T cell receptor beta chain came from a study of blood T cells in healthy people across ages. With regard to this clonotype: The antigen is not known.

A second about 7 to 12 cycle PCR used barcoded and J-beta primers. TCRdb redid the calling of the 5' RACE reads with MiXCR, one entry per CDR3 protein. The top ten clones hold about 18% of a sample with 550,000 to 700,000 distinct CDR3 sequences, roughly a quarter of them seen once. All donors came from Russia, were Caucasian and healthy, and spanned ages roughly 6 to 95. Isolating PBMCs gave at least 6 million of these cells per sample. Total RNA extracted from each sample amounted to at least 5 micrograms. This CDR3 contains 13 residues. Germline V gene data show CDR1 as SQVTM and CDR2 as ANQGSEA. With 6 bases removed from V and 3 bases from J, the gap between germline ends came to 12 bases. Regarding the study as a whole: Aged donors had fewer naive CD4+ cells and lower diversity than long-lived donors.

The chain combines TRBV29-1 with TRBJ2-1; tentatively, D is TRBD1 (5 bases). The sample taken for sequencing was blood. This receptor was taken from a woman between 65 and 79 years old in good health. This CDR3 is CSVETAYYNEQFF. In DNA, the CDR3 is TGCAGCGTGGAGACAGCATACTACAATGAGCAGTTCTTC.